This T cell receptor (beta chain) was sequenced for a study of cytomegalovirus exposure and HLA in healthy donors. As for the study in general: The roughly 120 million unique TCR beta sequences, from approximately 170 million T cells, were found by an earlier analysis. Caucasian-associated ancestry cluster membership applied to 75% to 85% of approximately 420 genotyped donors.

Whole-study results and caveats: Investigators reported approximately 150 TCR beta chains as tied to cytomegalovirus. Cytomegalovirus status, reportedly, was diagnosed with high specificity and sensitivity by the classifier.

Germline CDR1 SEHNR, CDR2 FQNEAQ (reference sequence). The junction had 13 bases not matched to a gene; V was cut back by 6 bases and J by 5 bases. The CDR3 contains 16 residues. On this clone: Its antigen is still unknown.

It was with 60 Vbeta and 13 Jbeta primers that the PCR ran. This table comes from immunoSEQ multiplex PCR, and its TCRdb copy is limited to in-frame clones, with some not included. The repertoire holds about 120,000 clones, with 75% to 85% as singletons. The receptor comes from a man aged 30 to 39 in good health and CMV-seropositive. Sequenced input: PBMCs. The chain uses TRBV7-9 and TRBJ1-2; 9 nucleotides agree with TRBD1. The chain's CDR3 is CASRQFQDRGSYGYTF. CDR3 nucleotides: TGTGCCAGCAGGCAATTTCAGGACAGGGGTTCGTATGGCTACACCTTC.